A single sample is the source of the 9 T cell receptor beta chains below, sequenced in a study of OX40 agonist ivuxolimab in advanced cancers. Library preparation employed the immunoSEQ multiplex PCR assay. TCRdb took over this immuneACCESS table, retaining in-frame rearrangements with V and J assigned. Such tables are incomplete; in checked studies, under half of the missing clones stem from an unresolved V gene, and the remainder is unexplained. This sample is represented by roughly 18,000 clones; 60% to 80% of them were singletons. Around 20% of the sample is in the top ten clones. The sample in question was CD4+ or CD8+ T cells sorted from blood, obtained in a trial of the OX40 agonist ivuxolimab. All receptors come from an adult with an advanced solid tumor such as melanoma, head and neck, liver or kidney cancer.

The V call is TRBV29-1, the J call TRBJ2-7, with D perhaps assigned TRBD1 or TRBD2 (6 bases each). The V end was cut by 4 bases, the J end by 2 bases, with 18 bases between. Germline V CDR1 and CDR2: SQVTM, ANQGSEA. CDR3 length equals 15 residues. The CDR3 protein is CSVVGGQITTYEQYF. CDR3 nucleotides: TGCAGCGTTGTGGGGGGACAAATTACAACCTACGAGCAGTACTTC.

In this sample, this clone turned up once. The chain couples TRBV27 to TRBJ2-1, with a possible D match to TRBD2 (5 bases). Germline values: CDR1 MNHEY, CDR2 SMNVEV (reference sequence). Trimming left V 5 bases short and J 6 bases short, with 20 bases between. This CDR3 region has 16 residues. CDR3 DNA: TGTGCCAGCAGTCCACACTTGGGTGCCGCGGGCAATGAGCAGTTCTTC. Its translation: CASSPHLGAAGNEQFF.

CDR3 loop: CASSLGLASIYEQYF. For the CDR3, the DNA is TGTGCCAGCAGCTTGGGACTAGCGTCGATCTACGAGCAGTACTTC. V gene TRBV7-2 combines with J gene TRBJ2-7, with TRBD2 identical over 10 bases. V lost 3 bases, J lost 3 bases, and 5 bases stayed unmatched. The CDR3 sequence is 15 residues long. Germline assignment: CDR1 SGHTA and CDR2 FQGNSA.

In DNA form, the CDR3 reads TGTGCCAGCAGCTATTCCCGACTAGCGGGAGAAGATACGCAGTATTTT. This codes for CASSYSRLAGEDTQYF. This chain connects TRBV7-9 to TRBJ2-3; 12 bases are shared with TRBD2. Trimming took 4 bases from V and 5 from J; bases not matched to a gene: 7. Germline V gives CDR1 SEHNR, CDR2 FQNEAQ (reference sequence). This CDR3 comprises 16 residues.

V usage is TRBV6-9 and J usage is TRBJ2-1, with 9 bases identical to TRBD2. V was clipped by 6 bases and J by 6 bases; unmatched bases: 6. The CDR3 sequence is 14 residues long. CDR1 and CDR2 from the germline V gene are MNHGY and SVAAGI. The CDR3 region has the DNA TGTGCCAGCAGCATAGCGGGAGCAGTCAATGAGCAGTTCTTC. It encodes CASSIAGAVNEQFF.

This clone is labeled medium-sized. The rearrangement uses TRBV6-6 and TRBJ2-3, with D possibly being TRBD2 (6 bases). Trimming left V 2 bases short and J 2 bases short, with 11 bases between. Germline V CDR1 and CDR2: MNHNY, SVGAGI (reference sequence). The length of the CDR3 is 15 residues. CDR3 sequence: CASSYLGTFTDTQYF. As DNA, the CDR3 is TGTGCCAGCAGTTACCTCGGGACTTTCACAGATACGCAGTATTTT.

This rearrangement joins TRBV10-1 to TRBJ2-7, with D perhaps being TRBD1 or TRBD2 (5 bases each). Germline CDR1 is WNHNN and CDR2 is SYGVQD (reference sequence). The CDR3 runs 13 residues. V was cut by 6 bases and J by 2 bases, with 11 bases left in between. The CDR3 loop is CASSPGTTYEQYF. The CDR3 DNA follows: TGCGCCAGCAGCCCCGGGACCACCTACGAGCAGTACTTC.

The V and J genes are TRBV27 and TRBJ2-5; possibly TRBD2 for D (5 bases). The DNA matches TRBJ2-7 better at its end, which makes the J call doubtful. The germline V gene has CDR1 MNHEY and CDR2 SMNVEV (reference sequence). The length of the CDR3 is 15 residues. The CDR3 loop reads CASSFSASTSYEQYF. DNA for the CDR3: TGTGCCAGCAGTTTTTCCGCTAGCACTTCCTACGAGCAGTACTTC.

This chain connects TRBV13 to TRBJ2-1; no definite D call. The V gene's germline CDR1 is PRHDT and CDR2 FYEKMQ (reference sequence). Trimming pared 2 bases from V and 5 bases from J, leaving 4 bases between. The CDR3 consists of 12 residues. The CDR3 nucleotides are TGTGCCAGCAGCTTAAATGACAATGAGCAGTTCTTC. Amino acid sequence: CASSLNDNEQFF.